This is a list of T cell receptor beta chains from one sample in a study of blood T cell repertoires in COVID-19. Profiling relied on immunoSEQ multiplex PCR, and the TCRdb table lists in-frame clones only, not all of them. The data contain hundreds of thousands of clones, approximately 90% of them seen just once; the ten biggest clones take up roughly 5%. Input material: peripheral blood. These receptors were collected from a man between 40 and 49 years old with acute or convalescent COVID-19. Each CDR3 is given with its conserved first and last residue. Fields, in order: V gene, clone size, J gene, D gene, CDR3 protein, CDR3 DNA. D genes are given only for firm matches. Expanded clones get a size class; other rows say once, few or many, or leave the size out.

V gene: TRBV12-5
clone size: .
J gene: TRBJ1-4
D gene: .
CDR3 protein: CASGPRSGTNEKLFF
CDR3 DNA: TGTGCTAGTGGCCCCAGATCGGGAACTAATGAAAAACTGTTTTTT

V gene: TRBV3-1/TRBV3-2
clone size: .
J gene: TRBJ2-3
D gene: .
CDR3 protein: CASSQDNAGLPGTDTQYF
CDR3 DNA: TGTGCCAGCAGCCAAGATAACGCAGGGCTACCAGGCACAGATACGCAGTATTTT

V gene: TRBV4-1
clone size: .
J gene: TRBJ2-5
D gene: .
CDR3 protein: CASSQDSQGQETQYF
CDR3 DNA: TGCGCCAGCAGCCAAGATAGCCAGGGGCAAGAGACCCAGTACTTC

V gene: TRBV5-6
clone size: .
J gene: TRBJ1-2
D gene: .
CDR3 protein: CASSLVAGASGYTF
CDR3 DNA: TGTGCCAGCAGCTTGGTGGCGGGGGCAAGCGGCTACACCTTC

V gene: TRBV2
clone size: .
J gene: TRBJ1-2
D gene: TRBD1
CDR3 protein: CASGTGGYGYTF
CDR3 DNA: TGTGCCAGCGGGACAGGGGGCTATGGCTACACCTTC

V gene: TRBV5-5
clone size: .
J gene: TRBJ2-7
D gene: .
CDR3 protein: CASSSDIGQSTREQYF
CDR3 DNA: TGTGCCAGCAGCTCTGATATAGGACAGTCTACGCGAGAGCAGTACTTC

V gene: TRBV3-1/TRBV3-2
clone size: .
J gene: TRBJ1-6
D gene: .
CDR3 protein: CASSRAPFYNSPLHF
CDR3 DNA: TGTGCCAGCAGCCGCGCACCTTTTTATAATTCACCCCTCCACTTT

V gene: TRBV3-1/TRBV3-2
clone size: .
J gene: TRBJ1-6
D gene: .
CDR3 protein: CASSQVVGGHSPLHF
CDR3 DNA: TGTGCCAGCAGCCAAGTCGTGGGAGGTCATTCACCCCTCCACTTT

V gene: TRBV12-3/TRBV12-4
clone size: .
J gene: TRBJ2-3
D gene: TRBD1
CDR3 protein: CASSVQGDTQYF
CDR3 DNA: TGTGCCAGCAGTGTACAGGGGGATACGCAGTATTTT

V gene: TRBV3-1/TRBV3-2
clone size: .
J gene: TRBJ2-2
D gene: TRBD2
CDR3 protein: CASSQRQRGYTGELFF
CDR3 DNA: TGTGCCAGCAGCCAACGGCAGCGGGGGTACACCGGGGAGCTGTTTTTT

V gene: TRBV6-6
clone size: .
J gene: TRBJ1-4
D gene: .
CDR3 protein: CASRPGQTRNEKLFF
CDR3 DNA: TGTGCCAGCAGACCCGGACAGACCCGAAATGAAAAACTGTTTTTT

V gene: TRBV7-6
clone size: .
J gene: TRBJ2-7
D gene: TRBD1
CDR3 protein: CASSRTGTGEEQYF
CDR3 DNA: TGTGCCAGCAGTCGAACCGGGACAGGGGAAGAGCAGTACTTC

V gene: TRBV25-1
clone size: once
J gene: TRBJ2-7
D gene: .
CDR3 protein: CASSDQGYEQYF
CDR3 DNA: TGTGCCAGCAGTGATCAGGGTTACGAGCAGTACTTC

V gene: TRBV2
clone size: .
J gene: TRBJ2-3
D gene: .
CDR3 protein: CASRGVGPDTQYF
CDR3 DNA: TGTGCCAGCAGGGGAGTCGGGCCAGATACGCAGTATTTT

V gene: TRBV9
clone size: .
J gene: TRBJ2-3
D gene: TRBD2
CDR3 protein: CASSVVAGSTDTQYF
CDR3 DNA: TGTGCCAGCAGCGTAGTAGCGGGGAGCACAGATACGCAGTATTTT

V gene: TRBV15
clone size: .
J gene: TRBJ2-7
D gene: TRBD1
CDR3 protein: CATSWDRVSYEQYF
CDR3 DNA: TGTGCCACCAGTTGGGACAGGGTTTCCTACGAGCAGTACTTC

V gene: TRBV14
clone size: .
J gene: TRBJ1-3
D gene: .
CDR3 protein: CASSQDPRNTIYF
CDR3 DNA: TGTGCCAGCAGCCAAGATCCTAGAAACACCATATATTTT

V gene: TRBV7-9
clone size: .
J gene: TRBJ1-2
D gene: TRBD1
CDR3 protein: CASTVAGGQGGGYTF
CDR3 DNA: TGTGCCAGCACCGTGGCCGGAGGACAGGGCGGCGGCTACACCTTC

V gene: TRBV15
clone size: .
J gene: TRBJ1-1
D gene: .
CDR3 protein: CATSRREGTEAFF
CDR3 DNA: TGTGCCACCAGCCGCCGGGAGGGGACTGAAGCTTTCTTT

V gene: TRBV5-6
clone size: .
J gene: TRBJ2-3
D gene: .
CDR3 protein: CASTRGALLYF
CDR3 DNA: TGTGCCAGCACCCGGGGGGCCTTACTGTATTTT

V gene: TRBV25-1
clone size: .
J gene: TRBJ2-7
D gene: .
CDR3 protein: CASSEPTTGTAEQYF
CDR3 DNA: TGTGCCAGCAGTGAACCGACTACAGGGACGGCCGAGCAGTACTTC

V gene: TRBV12-5
clone size: .
J gene: TRBJ2-7
D gene: TRBD1
CDR3 protein: CASGSPDRGPHEQYF
CDR3 DNA: TGTGCTAGTGGTTCCCCTGACAGGGGGCCCCACGAGCAGTACTTC

V gene: TRBV7-6
clone size: .
J gene: TRBJ1-2
D gene: TRBD1
CDR3 protein: CASSLSGGGNYGYTF
CDR3 DNA: TGTGCCAGCAGCTTAAGCGGAGGGGGCAACTATGGCTACACCTTC

V gene: TRBV4-2
clone size: .
J gene: TRBJ1-3
D gene: .
CDR3 protein: CASSQPDTYSGNTIYF
CDR3 DNA: TGTGCCAGCAGCCAACCGGACACCTACTCTGGAAACACCATATATTTT

V gene: TRBV6-5
clone size: .
J gene: TRBJ2-2
D gene: TRBD1
CDR3 protein: CASSRDRSNTGELFF
CDR3 DNA: TGTGCCAGCAGCCGGGACAGGTCGAACACCGGGGAGCTGTTTTTT

V gene: TRBV7-2
clone size: few
J gene: TRBJ1-5
D gene: TRBD1
CDR3 protein: CASSFDREQPQHF
CDR3 DNA: TGTGCCAGCAGCTTCGACAGGGAACAGCCCCAGCATTTT

V gene: TRBV7-8
clone size: .
J gene: TRBJ1-6
D gene: .
CDR3 protein: CASSWSSYNSPLHF
CDR3 DNA: TGTGCCAGCTCGTGGAGCTCCTATAATTCACCCCTCCACTTT

V gene: TRBV19
clone size: .
J gene: TRBJ2-7
D gene: .
CDR3 protein: CASSSYRDEQYF
CDR3 DNA: TGTGCCAGTAGTTCATACAGGGACGAGCAGTACTTC

V gene: TRBV5-5
clone size: .
J gene: TRBJ2-3
D gene: TRBD2
CDR3 protein: CASSSLAGGDTQYF
CDR3 DNA: TGTGCCAGCAGCTCACTAGCGGGGGGAGATACGCAGTATTTT

V gene: TRBV9
clone size: once
J gene: TRBJ1-3
D gene: .
CDR3 protein: CASSVGGAAGNTIYF
CDR3 DNA: TGTGCCAGCAGCGTAGGTGGGGCAGCAGGAAACACCATATATTTT

V gene: TRBV27
clone size: .
J gene: TRBJ2-3
D gene: .
CDR3 protein: CASWRAGWTDTQYF
CDR3 DNA: TGTGCCAGCTGGAGGGCAGGGTGGACAGATACGCAGTATTTT